The 2 T cell receptor beta chains given below trace back to one sample, sequenced in a study of shared clonotypes between healthy human individuals. Profiled with immunoSEQ multiplex PCR; TCRdb holds only in-frame clones, not every one. The repertoire consists of 850,000 to 1,100,000 clones, with 60% to 85% occurring once and the leading ten covering more than 0.85%. Sample: memory CD4+ T cells from PBMCs. Regarding subset: CD45RA-negative fraction. Source of these receptors: a man aged 18 to 30 in good health. Some clones in this sample may be carry-over from other donors' samples.

V and J are TRBV6-6 and TRBJ2-7, with no clear D. Trimming took off 2 bases at V and 7 bases at J, with 9 bases between the two ends. The germline gives CDR1 MNHNY, CDR2 SVGAGI (reference sequence). The CDR3 consists of 12 residues. CDR3 coding DNA: TGTGCCAGCAGTTACACCAAGAGAGAGCAGTACTTC. This codes for CASSYTKREQYF.

V and J are TRBV6-6 and TRBJ1-4; 9 bases line up with TRBD1. This CDR3 has 15 amino acids. With V trimmed by 6 bases and J by 8 bases, 10 bases remained unmatched. Germline values: CDR1 MNHNY, CDR2 SVGAGI (reference sequence). The CDR3 region is CASRPNRGREEKLFF. CDR3 bases: TGTGCCAGCAGGCCCAACAGGGGGCGCGAAGAAAAACTGTTTTTT.